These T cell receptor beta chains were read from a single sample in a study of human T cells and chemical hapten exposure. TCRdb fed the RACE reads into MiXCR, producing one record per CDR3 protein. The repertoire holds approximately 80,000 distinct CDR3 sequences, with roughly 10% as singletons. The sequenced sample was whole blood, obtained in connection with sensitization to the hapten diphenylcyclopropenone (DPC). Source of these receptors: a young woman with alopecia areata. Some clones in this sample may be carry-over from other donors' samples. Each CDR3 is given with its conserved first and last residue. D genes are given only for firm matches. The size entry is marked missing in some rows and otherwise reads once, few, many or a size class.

cdr3_nt: TGCGCCAGCAGCCAGAGAGGGGCTCGAGGGGACGGGGAGCTGTTTTTT; cdr3_aa: CASSQRGARGDGELFF; d_call: -; j_call: TRBJ2-2; clone_size: many; v_call: TRBV4-3
cdr3_nt: TGTGCCAGCAGTGCGAACACCGGGGAGCTGTTTTTT; cdr3_aa: CASSANTGELFF; d_call: -; j_call: TRBJ2-2; clone_size: few; v_call: TRBV6-4
cdr3_nt: TGCAGTGCTAGAGGGGGTTCTACCGGGGAGCTGTTTTTT; cdr3_aa: CSARGGSTGELFF; d_call: -; j_call: TRBJ2-2; clone_size: -; v_call: TRBV20-1
cdr3_nt: TGTGCCAGCTCACCACGCCGACAAATGGTAACTGAAGCTTTCTTT; cdr3_aa: CASSPRRQMVTEAFF; d_call: -; j_call: TRBJ1-1; clone_size: many; v_call: TRBV18
cdr3_nt: TGTGCCAGCAGCCAAAACAGGGGCTCCTACGAGCAGTACTTC; cdr3_aa: CASSQNRGSYEQYF; d_call: TRBD1; j_call: TRBJ2-7; clone_size: many; v_call: TRBV3-1
cdr3_nt: TGTGCCAGCAGCCAAGGGGATGAGCAGTTCTTC; cdr3_aa: CASSQGDEQFF; d_call: -; j_call: TRBJ2-1; clone_size: many; v_call: TRBV3-1
cdr3_nt: TGTGCCAGCAGCCAAGACGGCAGCAGCCAGTACAATGAGCAGTTCTTC; cdr3_aa: CASSQDGSSQYNEQFF; d_call: -; j_call: TRBJ2-1; clone_size: many; v_call: TRBV4-2
cdr3_nt: TGTGCCAGCAGCCAAGTTCCGGCAGAACTCCAAGAGACCCAGTACTTC; cdr3_aa: CASSQVPAELQETQYF; d_call: -; j_call: TRBJ2-5; clone_size: few; v_call: TRBV3-1
cdr3_nt: TGCAGCGTGCTAGGGCCGGGAGTCGCTTTTGAGCAGTTCTTC; cdr3_aa: CSVLGPGVAFEQFF; d_call: -; j_call: TRBJ2-1; clone_size: few; v_call: TRBV29-1
cdr3_nt: TGTGCCAGCAGCCGGAAGGGGGGGCGCGGGATTAAGACTAATGAAAAACTGTTTTTT; cdr3_aa: CASSRKGGRGIKTNEKLFF; d_call: -; j_call: TRBJ1-4; clone_size: many; v_call: TRBV4-2
cdr3_nt: TGCAGCGTTGGGCGACAGATGAACACTGAAGCTTTCTTT; cdr3_aa: CSVGRQMNTEAFF; d_call: -; j_call: TRBJ1-1; clone_size: many; v_call: TRBV29-1
cdr3_nt: TGTGCCAGCTCACCCCCGGGTCAGGATGCAAGGAATGAGCAGTTCTTC; cdr3_aa: CASSPPGQDARNEQFF; d_call: -; j_call: TRBJ2-1; clone_size: many; v_call: TRBV18
cdr3_nt: TGTGCCAGCAGTATCAGCTTCTACGAGCAGTACTTC; cdr3_aa: CASSISFYEQYF; d_call: -; j_call: TRBJ2-7; clone_size: few; v_call: TRBV28
cdr3_nt: TGTGCCAGCAGCTTAACCAGCGGTGCCAAAAACATTCAGTACTTC; cdr3_aa: CASSLTSGAKNIQYF; d_call: -; j_call: TRBJ2-4; clone_size: many; v_call: TRBV7-2
cdr3_nt: TGTGCCAGCAGGGACCCGGGTCAGCCCCAGCATTTT; cdr3_aa: CASRDPGQPQHF; d_call: -; j_call: TRBJ1-5; clone_size: many; v_call: TRBV6-5
cdr3_nt: TGCAGTGCGGGAGGGCCAGCAAGCTACAATGAGCAGTTCTTC; cdr3_aa: CSAGGPASYNEQFF; d_call: TRBD2; j_call: TRBJ2-1; clone_size: few; v_call: TRBV20-1
cdr3_nt: TGTGCCAGCAGTGGAATTCGGGAGCAGTTCTTC; cdr3_aa: CASSGIREQFF; d_call: -; j_call: TRBJ2-1; clone_size: -; v_call: TRBV28
cdr3_nt: TGTGCCAGCAGTTTAAGGGGAGGACCAACTGGGAGAAAACTGTTTTTT; cdr3_aa: CASSLRGGPTGRKLFF; d_call: -; j_call: TRBJ1-4; clone_size: few; v_call: TRBV12-3/TRBV12-4
cdr3_nt: TGCGCCAGCAGCTTCCAACACAATGAGCAGTTCTTC; cdr3_aa: CASSFQHNEQFF; d_call: -; j_call: TRBJ2-1; clone_size: -; v_call: TRBV5-1
cdr3_nt: TGTGCCAGCAGCGTTAGCAGTAATGAGCAGTTCTTC; cdr3_aa: CASSVSSNEQFF; d_call: -; j_call: TRBJ2-1; clone_size: many; v_call: TRBV12-3/TRBV12-4
cdr3_nt: TGTGCCAGCAGTTCCGGACAGGGTTGGGTAGAGACCCAGTACTTC; cdr3_aa: CASSSGQGWVETQYF; d_call: TRBD1; j_call: TRBJ2-5; clone_size: many; v_call: TRBV12-3/TRBV12-4
cdr3_nt: TGTGCCAGCAGCTTACAGGCGAACACCGGGGAGCTGTTTTTT; cdr3_aa: CASSLQANTGELFF; d_call: -; j_call: TRBJ2-2; clone_size: -; v_call: TRBV7-3
cdr3_nt: TGCAGCGTTCTGGTCTTCCTGGGTGGCGATACGCAGTATTTT; cdr3_aa: CSVLVFLGGDTQYF; d_call: -; j_call: TRBJ2-3; clone_size: many; v_call: TRBV29-1
cdr3_nt: TGTGCCAGCAGTTTAGGGGGGCGACAAGAGACCCAGTACTTC; cdr3_aa: CASSLGGRQETQYF; d_call: -; j_call: TRBJ2-5; clone_size: few; v_call: TRBV12-3/TRBV12-4
cdr3_nt: TGTGCCAGCAGCTTAGTTTTGGGGTACGAGCAGTACTTC; cdr3_aa: CASSLVLGYEQYF; d_call: -; j_call: TRBJ2-7; clone_size: -; v_call: TRBV11-3
cdr3_nt: TGTGCCAGCAGTGAACGACAGGGAGCTGGCTACACCTTC; cdr3_aa: CASSERQGAGYTF; d_call: TRBD1; j_call: TRBJ1-2; clone_size: many; v_call: TRBV28
cdr3_nt: TGTGCCAGCTCACCAGGGACAGGGGTTGATCAGCCCCAGCATTTT; cdr3_aa: CASSPGTGVDQPQHF; d_call: TRBD1; j_call: TRBJ1-5; clone_size: few; v_call: TRBV18
cdr3_nt: TGTGCCAGCAGTACCGGAGGGGGGATGACCTATAATTCACCCCTCCACTTT; cdr3_aa: CASSTGGGMTYNSPLHF; d_call: -; j_call: TRBJ1-6; clone_size: few; v_call: TRBV5-4
cdr3_nt: TGTGCCAGCAACCCATTACCCATATTCAGCAGAAATCAGCCCCAGCATTTT; cdr3_aa: CASNPLPIFSRNQPQHF; d_call: -; j_call: TRBJ1-5; clone_size: -; v_call: TRBV6-6
cdr3_nt: TGCGCCAGCAGCTTGGAACTAGCGGGACCCAATGAGCAGTTCTTC; cdr3_aa: CASSLELAGPNEQFF; d_call: TRBD2; j_call: TRBJ2-1; clone_size: -; v_call: TRBV5-1
cdr3_nt: TGTGCCAGCTCACAGGGGGCGCCGGCAGATACGCAGTATTTT; cdr3_aa: CASSQGAPADTQYF; d_call: TRBD1; j_call: TRBJ2-3; clone_size: -; v_call: TRBV18